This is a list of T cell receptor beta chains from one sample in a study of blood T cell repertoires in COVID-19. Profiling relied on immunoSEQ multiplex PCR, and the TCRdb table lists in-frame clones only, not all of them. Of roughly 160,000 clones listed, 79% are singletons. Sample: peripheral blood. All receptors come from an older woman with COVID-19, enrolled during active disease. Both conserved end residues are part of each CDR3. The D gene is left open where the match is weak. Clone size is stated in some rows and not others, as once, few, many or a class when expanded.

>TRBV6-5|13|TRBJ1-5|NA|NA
CASNGQSNQPQHF
TGTGCCAGCAACGGACAGTCGAATCAGCCCCAGCATTTT
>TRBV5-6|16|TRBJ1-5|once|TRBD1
CASSYTGTASNQPQHF
TGTGCCAGCAGCTACACCGGGACAGCTAGCAATCAGCCCCAGCATTTT
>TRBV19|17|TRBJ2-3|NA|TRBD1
CASSKDRLGPSTDTQYF
TGTGCCAGTAGTAAGGACAGGTTGGGGCCCAGCACAGATACGCAGTATTTT
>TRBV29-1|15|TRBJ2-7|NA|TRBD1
CSVEYRAGGSYEQYF
TGCAGCGTTGAATATCGGGCAGGGGGATCCTACGAGCAGTACTTC
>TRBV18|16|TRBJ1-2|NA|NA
CASSPSAGYSNYGYTF
TGTGCCAGCTCACCAAGTGCAGGCTATTCTAACTATGGCTACACCTTC
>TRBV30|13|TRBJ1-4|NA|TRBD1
CAWSLDRGEKLFF
TGTGCCTGGAGTCTTGACAGGGGGGAAAAACTGTTTTTT
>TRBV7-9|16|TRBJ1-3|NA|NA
CASSPDSASSGNTIYF
TGTGCCAGCAGTCCGGACAGTGCGTCCTCTGGAAACACCATATATTTT
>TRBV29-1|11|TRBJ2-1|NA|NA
CSVDNGDEQFF
TGCAGCGTTGATAACGGGGATGAGCAGTTCTTC
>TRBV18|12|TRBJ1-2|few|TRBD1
CASSLDRDGYTF
TGTGCCAGCTCACTCGACAGGGATGGCTACACCTTC
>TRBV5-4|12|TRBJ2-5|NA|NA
CASSFTQETQYF
TGTGCCAGCAGCTTCACCCAGGAGACCCAGTACTTC
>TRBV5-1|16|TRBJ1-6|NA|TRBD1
CASSSGTGAENSPLHF
TGCGCCAGCAGCTCCGGGACAGGGGCGGAAAATTCACCCCTCCACTTT
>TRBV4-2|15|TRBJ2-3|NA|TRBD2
CASSQERGGPDTQYF
TGTGCCAGCAGCCAAGAGCGGGGGGGCCCAGATACGCAGTATTTT
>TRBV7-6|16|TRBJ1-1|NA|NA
CASSERGGYVNTEAFF
TGTGCCAGCAGTGAGAGGGGGGGCTACGTGAACACTGAAGCTTTCTTT
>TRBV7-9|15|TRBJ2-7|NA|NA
CASSQGGGATNEQYF
TGTGCCAGCAGCCAGGGTGGGGGCGCCACGAACGAGCAGTACTTC
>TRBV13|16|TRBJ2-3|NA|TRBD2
CASSPTGLAVTDTQYF
TGTGCCAGCAGCCCTACGGGACTAGCGGTCACAGATACGCAGTATTTT
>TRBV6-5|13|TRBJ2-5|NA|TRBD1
CASGTGGGETQYF
TGTGCATCCGGGACAGGAGGAGGGGAGACCCAGTACTTC
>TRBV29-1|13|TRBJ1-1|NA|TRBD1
CSVGVGGYTEAFF
TGCAGCGTTGGGGTAGGGGGCTACACTGAAGCTTTCTTT
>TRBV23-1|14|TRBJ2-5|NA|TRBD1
CASSQRQGQETQYF
TGCGCCAGCAGCCAAAGACAGGGACAAGAGACCCAGTACTTC
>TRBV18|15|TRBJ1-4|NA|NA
CASSPREGKGEKLFF
TGTGCCAGCTCACCACGGGAGGGGAAGGGAGAAAAACTGTTTTTT
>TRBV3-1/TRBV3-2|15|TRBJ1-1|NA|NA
CASSLRPYLNTEAFF
TGTGCCAGCAGCCTCCGCCCCTATCTGAACACTGAAGCTTTCTTT
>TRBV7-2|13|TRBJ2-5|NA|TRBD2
CASSQSGGETQYF
TGTGCCAGCAGCCAGAGCGGGGGAGAGACCCAGTACTTC
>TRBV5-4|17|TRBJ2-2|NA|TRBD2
CASSIESGGRPTGELFF
TGTGCCAGCAGCATTGAAAGCGGGGGGCGTCCCACCGGGGAGCTGTTTTTT